Below, 31 T cell receptor beta chains from the same sample are listed, as sequenced in a study of blood T cell repertoires in COVID-19. The table came from immunoSEQ multiplex PCR; TCRdb's copy has only in-frame clones and leaves some out. Of about 270,000 clones in the sample, 83% were seen once. The specimen was peripheral blood. The origin of the receptors is a woman between 50 and 59 years old who had recovered from COVID-19.

Points on this clone: Other nucleotide sequences from this sample produce the same CDR3. The chain employs TRBV7-3 and TRBJ2-5; D might be TRBD2 (5 bases). Trimming removed 0 bases from V and 3 bases from J, with 5 bases in between. Per germline, CDR1 SGHTA and CDR2 FQGTGA. The CDR3 runs 13 residues. In DNA form, the CDR3 reads TGTGCCAGCAGCTTAACGAGGGAAGAGACCCAGTACTTC. Its protein product is CASSLTREETQYF.

The rearrangement uses TRBV6-5 and TRBJ1-5, with 11 bases matching TRBD1. CDR3 length: 15 amino acids. J lost 6 bases, V lost 7 bases, and 8 bases had no gene match. The V gene's germline CDR1 is MNHEY and CDR2 SVGAGI. CDR3 coding DNA: TGTGCCAGCAACTTGGACAGGGGGCAGGGTCAGCCCCAGCATTTT. Amino acid sequence: CASNLDRGQGQPQHF.

J is TRBJ2-1 and V is TRBV27, with D possibly matching TRBD2 (7 bases). Germline CDR1 and CDR2: MNHEY and SMNVEV (reference sequence). V gave up 4 bases and J gave up 6 bases, with 16 bases separating them. The CDR3 extends over 15 amino acids. The CDR3 DNA is TGTGCCAGCAGTTACCTGGCAGGGGAGGGCAATGAGCAGTTCTTC. This encodes CASSYLAGEGNEQFF.

The gene calls are TRBV5-4 and TRBJ1-1; 10 bases fit TRBD1. CDR1 is SGHNT and CDR2 is YYREEE in the germline V gene (reference sequence). CDR3 length equals 14 residues. V shed 6 bases, J shed 7 bases, and the junction held 9 bases outside the gene matches. CDR3 nucleotide sequence: TGTGCCAGCAACAGACAGGGGGCGCTTCGTGAAGCTTTCTTT. Protein product: CASNRQGALREAFF. Full variable domain (remainder filled in from reference TRBV5-4 and TRBJ1-1): ETGVTQSPTHLIKTRGQQVTLRCSSQSGHNTVSWYQQALGQGPQFIFQYYREEENGRGNFPPRFSGLQFPNYSSELNVNALELDDSALYLCASNRQGALREAFFGQGTRLTVV.

This clone came up once. The chain combines TRBV6-5 with TRBJ2-6, with D perhaps matching TRBD1 (5 bases). The CDR3 length is 15 residues. Germline V CDR1 and CDR2: MNHEY, SVGAGI. Trimming took off 8 bases at V and 0 bases at J, with 11 bases between the two ends. Here the CDR3 reads CASGAGSSGANVLTF. The DNA for the CDR3 is TGTGCCAGCGGGGCAGGAAGCTCTGGGGCCAACGTCCTGACTTTC.

The V call is TRBV7-2, the J call TRBJ1-4; tentatively, D is TRBD1 (5 bases). V lost 4 bases, J lost 7 bases, and 19 bases lay in between. Germline CDR1 is SGHTA and CDR2 is FQGNSA. CDR3 length: 16 amino acids. The CDR3, as DNA: TGTGCCAGCAGCTCCCAGGCGGGGAGGGGCAGTGAAAAACTGTTTTTT. Its translation is CASSSQAGRGSEKLFF.

This chain connects TRBV5-8 to TRBJ2-4; 9 nucleotides align to TRBD2. The CDR3 has 16 amino acids. Germline loops: CDR1 SGHTS, CDR2 YDEGEE. The J segment lost 3 bases and the V segment lost 4 bases, leaving 8 bases of the junction unmatched. The CDR3 loop reads CASSLVASGDKNIQYF. CDR3 bases: TGTGCCAGCAGCCTGGTGGCTAGCGGGGACAAAAACATTCAGTACTTC.

The chain carries TRBV18 and TRBJ1-1, with TRBD1 matching 10 bases. J gave up 1 base and V 3 bases, and 8 bases lay outside the gene matches. The germline V gene encodes CDR1 KGHSH and CDR2 LQKENI. The CDR3 is 17 residues long. CDR3 sequence reads: CASSPRTGGNGNTEAFF. The CDR3 coding sequence is TGTGCCAGCTCACCTCGGACAGGGGGTAATGGGAACACTGAAGCTTTCTTT.

The chain joins TRBV6-4 to TRBJ2-1; 12 nucleotides agree with TRBD2. V gave up 2 bases and J gave up 6 bases; unmatched junction bases: 2. Per germline, CDR1 MRHNA and CDR2 SNTAGT. This CDR3 spans 15 amino acids. The CDR3 loop reads CASSDGTSGRNEQFF. CDR3 DNA sequence: TGTGCCAGCAGTGACGGGACTAGCGGGCGCAATGAGCAGTTCTTC.

This clone has only a few counts. The V gene is TRBV5-5, the J gene TRBJ1-5, with no clear D. The CDR3 totals 16 residues. The V end lost 2 bases, the J end lost 3 bases, and 15 bases lay between the germline ends. The germline CDR1 and CDR2 sequences are SGHKS and YYEKEE (reference sequence). CDR3 sequence (DNA): TGTGCCAGCAGCTTTCTAATAGCAGAGCCCAATCAGCCCCAGCATTTT. Amino acids: CASSFLIAEPNQPQHF.

The chain has TRBV5-3 and TRBJ1-6; tentative D call: TRBD1 (5 bases). TRBV5-3 qualifies as an ORF whose function is uncertain. This CDR3 is 12 amino acids long. The V end lost 9 bases, the J end lost 10 bases, and 14 bases lay between the germline ends. The CDR3 DNA follows: TGTGCCAACCAAGGGGTGTCGTCACCCCTCCACTTT. Protein: CANQGVSSPLHF.

CDR3 loop: CASSPLALADTQYF. The CDR3 coding sequence is TGTGCCAGTAGCCCACTAGCTCTCGCAGATACGCAGTATTTT. This chain links TRBV19 with TRBJ2-3, with D possibly being TRBD2 (6 bases). The germline CDR1 and CDR2 sequences are LNHDA and SQIVND (reference sequence). This CDR3 is built from 14 residues. Trimming removed 6 bases at V and 4 bases at J, with 14 bases between.

V gene TRBV3-1 (or the pseudogene TRBV3-2) combines with J gene TRBJ1-2; D is unresolved. The CDR3 contains 17 residues. Looked up from germline, CDR1 is LGHDT and CDR2 is YNNKEL (reference sequence). Trimming left V 4 bases short and J 0 bases short, with 18 bases between. In DNA, the CDR3 is TGTGCCAGCAGCCCCCTATTTAGACTCTCGGCTAACTATGGCTACACCTTC. Its protein is CASSPLFRLSANYGYTF.

The rearrangement joins TRBV19 to TRBJ1-4; perhaps TRBD1 as D (6 bases). The V gene's germline CDR1 is LNHDA and CDR2 SQIVND (reference sequence). Trimming removed 6 bases from V and 3 bases from J, with 8 bases in between. This CDR3 is 13 amino acids long. This CDR3 reads CASRDRPNEKLFF. The CDR3 nucleotides are TGTGCCAGTAGGGACAGACCTAATGAAAAACTGTTTTTT.

V gene TRBV7-9 combines with J gene TRBJ2-3; 8 bases agree with TRBD2. This CDR3 spans 13 amino acids. With 4 bases clipped from V and 11 bases from J, the junction kept 8 bases outside the gene matches. Germline V gives CDR1 SEHNR, CDR2 FQNEAQ (reference sequence). CDR3 region: CASSSQGLAGQYF. The CDR3 region has the DNA TGTGCCAGCAGCTCTCAGGGTCTAGCGGGGCAGTATTTT.

This clone was seen just once. This chain uses TRBV3-1 (or the pseudogene TRBV3-2) with TRBJ2-5; the D gene is possibly TRBD2 (7 bases). Germline CDR1 and CDR2: LGHDT and YNNKEL (reference sequence). The CDR3 is 15 amino acids. V gave up 8 bases and J gave up 0 bases, with 16 bases separating them. This CDR3 is CASQEGGPYQETQYF. The CDR3 DNA reads TGTGCCAGCCAGGAGGGGGGGCCGTACCAAGAGACCCAGTACTTC.

This chain joins TRBV7-2 and TRBJ2-1; TRBD2 agrees at 9 bases. The trim removed 6 bases at V and 9 bases at J, leaving 12 bases unmatched. The germline V gene encodes CDR1 SGHTA and CDR2 FQGNSA. The CDR3 extends over 15 amino acids. As DNA, the CDR3 is TGTGCCAGCAGTCCCTCTCGCGGGAGGGCCGGTGAGCAGTTCTTC. This codes for CASSPSRGRAGEQFF.

The V and J genes are TRBV2 and TRBJ2-7, with 12 positions matching TRBD2. Germline CDR1 and CDR2: SNHLY and FYNNEI. Trimming at V came to 5 bases and at J to 0 bases, leaving 11 bases not matched to a gene. The CDR3 contains 18 residues. The CDR3 here is CASSRLAGDRAVSYEQYF. DNA for the CDR3: TGTGCCAGCAGTAGACTAGCGGGGGACCGAGCTGTCTCCTACGAGCAGTACTTC. The full variable domain, rest sourced from reference TRBV2 and TRBJ2-7, is EPEVTQTPSHQVTQMGQEVILRCVPISNHLYFYWYRQILGQKVEFLVSFYNNEISEKSEIFDDQFSVERPDGSNFTLKIRSTKLEDSAMYFCASSRLAGDRAVSYEQYFGPGTRLTVT.

The gene calls are TRBV19 and TRBJ1-2, with TRBD1 identical over 7 bases. Germline V gene data show CDR1 as LNHDA and CDR2 as SQIVND (reference sequence). V was clipped by 5 bases and J by 0 bases; unmatched bases: 6. The CDR3 sequence is 15 residues long. The CDR3 sequence is CASSPWDSSNYGYTF. In DNA, the CDR3 is TGTGCCAGTAGTCCCTGGGACAGCTCTAACTATGGCTACACCTTC.

The chain joins TRBV5-4 to TRBJ2-1; TRBD2 might be the D (6 bases). CDR3 length: 15 amino acids. V lost 4 bases to trimming and J lost 3 bases, with 14 bases between them. Germline-derived CDR1 and CDR2 are SGHNT and YYREEE (reference sequence). The CDR3 nucleotides read TGTGCCAGCAGCCGCACTAGCAGAGTCTACAATGAGCAGTTCTTC. Residues: CASSRTSRVYNEQFF.

CDR3 sequence reads: CASSQLRGRNYGYTF. The CDR3 nucleotides read TGTGCCAGCAGCCAACTGAGGGGGCGCAACTATGGCTACACCTTC. The chain carries TRBV3-1 (or the pseudogene TRBV3-2) and TRBJ1-2; 7 nucleotides align to TRBD1. Per germline, CDR1 LGHDT and CDR2 YNNKEL (reference sequence). CDR3 length equals 15 residues. The V and J ends lost 2 bases and 2 bases, in that order; junction bases with no gene match: 5.

This clone has just one count. The chain uses TRBV7-9 and TRBJ2-7; the D gene is possibly TRBD2 (6 bases). From germline, CDR1 is SEHNR and CDR2 FQNEAQ (reference sequence). V lost 0 bases and J 6 bases, leaving 9 bases between the germline ends. The CDR3 runs to 13 residues. The CDR3 reads CASSLAAGPEQYF. The CDR3 bases are TGTGCCAGCAGCTTAGCCGCGGGGCCCGAGCAGTACTTC.

In its sample, this clone was seen once. This chain uses TRBV28 with TRBJ1-2; 8 nucleotides line up with TRBD1. The germline V gene has CDR1 MDHEN and CDR2 SYDVKM. After removal of 6 bases from V and 7 bases from J, the junction contained 10 bases not matched to a gene. This CDR3 region has 14 residues. CDR3 in amino acids: CASSLGTGRVGYTF. The CDR3 DNA is TGTGCCAGCAGCTTAGGGACAGGACGCGTTGGCTACACCTTC.

V usage is TRBV13 and J usage is TRBJ2-3; no clear D. The CDR3 consists of 15 residues. V lost 5 bases, J lost 2 bases, and 14 bases lay in between. Germline CDR1 reads PRHDT; CDR2 reads FYEKMQ (reference sequence). The CDR3 DNA reads TGTGCCAGCAGCCCCTCGGCAAGACACACAGATACGCAGTATTTT. It specifies CASSPSARHTDTQYF. Complete variable domain (other parts from reference TRBV13 and TRBJ2-3): AAGVIQSPRHLIKEKRETATLKCYPIPRHDTVYWYQQGPGQDPQFLISFYEKMQSDKGSIPDRFSAQQFSDYHSELNMSSLELGDSALYFCASSPSARHTDTQYFGPGTRLTVL.

V and J are TRBV29-1 and TRBJ2-1, with 15 bases lining up with TRBD2. The CDR3 is 16 amino acids. Germline lookup yields CDR1 SQVTM and CDR2 ANQGSEA. Trimming took 5 bases from V and 7 from J; bases not matched to a gene: 9. In nucleotides, the CDR3 is TGCAGCGTTCGGACTAGCGGGAGGGCCAATGGAAATGAGCAGTTCTTC. Translated: CSVRTSGRANGNEQFF.

The J gene is TRBJ1-2, the V gene TRBV5-4; 7 bases are a match to TRBD1. The CDR3 loop spans 12 amino acids. The ends lost 4 bases at V and 8 bases at J; junction bases unmatched: 5. Germline V gene sequence: CDR1 SGHNT, CDR2 YYREEE (reference sequence). The CDR3 region has the DNA TGTGCCAGCAGCGAACAGGGACAGGGCTACACCTTC. This codes for CASSEQGQGYTF. Supplemented by reference TRBV5-4 and TRBJ1-2, the full variable domain reads ETGVTQSPTHLIKTRGQQVTLRCSSQSGHNTVSWYQQALGQGPQFIFQYYREEENGRGNFPPRFSGLQFPNYSSELNVNALELDDSALYLCASSEQGQGYTFGSGTRLTVV.

V and J are TRBV7-3 and TRBJ2-7, with 10 bases lining up with TRBD2. Germline values: CDR1 SGHTA, CDR2 FQGTGA. CDR3 size: 15 residues. V lost 2 bases to trimming and J lost 6 bases; unmatched junction nucleotides: 7. CDR3 in amino acids: CASSLSAGGSPEQYF. The DNA for the CDR3 is TGTGCCAGCAGCTTATCAGCGGGGGGGTCTCCCGAGCAGTACTTC. Together with reference TRBV7-3 and TRBJ2-7, the CDR3 gives the full variable domain: GAGVSQTPSNKVTEKGKYVELRCDPISGHTALYWYRQSLGQGPEFLIYFQGTGAADDSGLPNDRFFAVRPEGSVSTLKIQRTERGDSAVYLCASSLSAGGSPEQYFGPGTRLTVT.

V and J are TRBV5-6 and TRBJ2-2; a weak D match, TRBD2 (5 bases). V shed 0 bases and J shed 5 bases, with 5 bases lying between them. Germline V gene data show CDR1 as SGHDT and CDR2 as YYEEEE. This CDR3 has 13 amino acids. CDR3 residues: CASSLGGTGELFF. In DNA, the CDR3 is TGTGCCAGCAGCTTGGGAGGGACCGGGGAGCTGTTTTTT.

The chain recombines TRBV25-1 with TRBJ1-2; perhaps TRBD1 as D (6 bases). This CDR3 comprises 15 residues. The germline CDR1 and CDR2 sequences are MGHDK and SYGVNS. With 4 bases removed from V and 4 bases from J, the gap between germline ends came to 16 bases. Here the CDR3 DNA reads TGTGCCAGCAGTGCATCTGTCGGGGACACCTATGGCTACACCTTC. Its protein is CASSASVGDTYGYTF.

Here the CDR3 reads CASSQREFYEQYF. CDR3 in DNA: TGCGCCAGCAGCCAGCGGGAGTTTTACGAGCAGTACTTC. The V gene is TRBV5-1, the J gene TRBJ2-7, with 8 bases identical to TRBD2. J lost 4 bases, V lost 4 bases, and 4 bases had no gene match. There are 13 residues in the CDR3. CDR1 SGHRS and CDR2 YFSETQ come from the germline V gene.

This rearrangement joins TRBV9 to TRBJ1-1, with 10 bases that match TRBD1. The germline V gene has CDR1 SGDLS and CDR2 YYNGEE. CDR3 length equals 17 residues. Trimming removed 2 bases from V and 6 bases from J; junction bases left unmatched: 13. The CDR3 nucleotides are TGTGCCAGCAGCGTGCTCGGGCGAGGGGACAGGGGCCCTGAAGCTTTCTTT. Protein sequence: CASSVLGRGDRGPEAFF.